This T cell receptor (beta chain) was observed in a study of T-cell reconstitution after alpha-beta-depleted transplantation in children listed by TCRdb under 2016. Regarding the study in general: The study quantitatively tracked T-cell immune reconstitution after TCRalphabeta/CD19-depleted allogeneic hematopoietic cell transplantation in children using TCR repertoire profiling.

A note on this clonotype: Its antigen is unknown. Nothing much larger sits one base from this clone, and base qualities are not available.

Libraries came from PCR. TCRdb records Illumina HiSeq 2500 as the sequencer. TCR library preparation used molecular barcoding, with unique molecular identifiers applied to normalize quantification of the TCRbeta repertoire. TCRdb trimmed public reads at Q25 via fastp, called clones via MiXCR and kept in-frame beta chains. One record per CDR3 amino acid sequence lists the most common genes and DNA. This sample holds over 400,000 distinct CDR3 sequences; around 12% were observed only once. About 5.4% of the sample goes to the ten largest clones. In the germline V gene (reference sequence), CDR1 corresponds to DFQATT and CDR2 to SNEGSKA. V is pared back by 6 bases and J by 4 bases, with 15 bases lying between the germline termini. The CDR3 runs 13 amino acids, cysteine and phenylalanine included. The kept DNA is CDR3 alone, 39 bases in frame from the first base.

The receptor's source is a human donor who donated a stem cell graft to a child with combined immunodeficiency. Sequenced material: PBMCs from the stem cell graft donor, taken from the stem cell graft. Recombination linked TRBV20-1 to TRBJ1-2; the D gene cannot be named for sure. This receptor carries the CDR3 CSAPGEGGYGYTF. Read as DNA, the sequence is TGCAGTGCCCCTGGCGAGGGAGGCTATGGCTACACCTTC.